A selection of T cell receptor beta chains follows, all from one sample in a study of control samples from healthy donors and cancer patients. Generated by immunoSEQ multiplex PCR, the TCRdb table keeps only in-frame clones and is missing some. Counted here are more than 95,000 clones, roughly 90% occurring once; the ten biggest clones make up around 1.8%. The material sequenced was blood. These receptors came from a young man in good health. CDR3s include the opening cysteine and the closing phenylalanine or tryptophan. Fields, in order: V gene, D gene, CDR3 protein. D genes are given only for firm matches.

v_call: TRBV5-5; d_call: .; cdr3_aa: CASSPDLYSNQPQHF
v_call: TRBV7-3; d_call: .; cdr3_aa: CASSLLLRAANEKLFF
v_call: TRBV27; d_call: .; cdr3_aa: CASKLTGTLNEKLFF
v_call: TRBV11-3; d_call: .; cdr3_aa: CASSDRTDTQYF
v_call: TRBV28; d_call: .; cdr3_aa: CASSSQPQHF
v_call: TRBV30; d_call: .; cdr3_aa: CAWSHAGTGYGYTF
v_call: TRBV5-4; d_call: TRBD2; cdr3_aa: CASGLAGRSYEQYF
v_call: TRBV5-1; d_call: .; cdr3_aa: CASSPEKRANEKLFF
v_call: TRBV19; d_call: TRBD1; cdr3_aa: CASSVRQGADNYGYTF
v_call: TRBV30; d_call: .; cdr3_aa: CAWSEAGYSSTDTQYF
v_call: TRBV7-2; d_call: .; cdr3_aa: CASSLGGGDSKGYEQYF
v_call: TRBV10-3; d_call: TRBD1; cdr3_aa: CAISTGEYTEAFF
v_call: TRBV7-9; d_call: .; cdr3_aa: CASSLARWGNTEAFF
v_call: TRBV9; d_call: .; cdr3_aa: CASSYDEDEQFF
v_call: TRBV19; d_call: TRBD1; cdr3_aa: CASNDREYGYTF
v_call: TRBV24-1; d_call: TRBD1; cdr3_aa: CATSVGQGFTDTQYF
v_call: TRBV24-1; d_call: .; cdr3_aa: CATSDPGNTIYF
v_call: TRBV11-2; d_call: .; cdr3_aa: CASSFQENTEAFF
v_call: TRBV10-1; d_call: .; cdr3_aa: CASSAGGTNYGYTF